Each of the 3 T cell receptor beta chains below was sequenced from the same sample in a study of Ad26.COV2.S vaccination and SARS-CoV-2 variants. Treatment indicated: approximately 18 received Ad26.COV2.S at low or high dose, single or two shots; about 5 received placebo; per-sample allocation not given. Vaccine and placebo recipients were sampled on day 63 after the first injection. Assay: immunoSEQ multiplex PCR; the TCRdb copy retains only in-frame clones and omits some. The data show about 350,000 clones, 75% to 90% seen once. Sequenced here: peripheral blood, sampled in a trial of Ad26.COV2.S vaccine versus placebo. All receptors derive from a person between 18 and 65 years old who received the Ad26.COV2.S COVID-19 vaccine or a placebo.

This clone was observed a handful of times. The CDR3 loop reads CASSPGGTGGNQPQHF. CDR3 nucleotide sequence: TGCGCCAGCAGCCCTGGGGGGACCGGGGGCAATCAGCCCCAGCATTTT. The chain recombines TRBV5-1 with TRBJ1-5; maybe TRBD1 (5 bases). The length of the CDR3 is 16 residues. V lost 4 bases and J lost 2, with 16 bases in between. Looked up from germline, CDR1 is SGHRS and CDR2 is YFSETQ.

This sequence joins TRBV18 and TRBJ1-1, with D maybe TRBD1 (6 bases). The CDR3 is made up of 14 amino acids. Trimming cost V 3 bases and J 0 bases, with 8 bases left between them. The germline V gene has CDR1 KGHSH and CDR2 LQKENI. CDR3 region: CASSPGDMNTEAFF. CDR3 nucleotides: TGTGCCAGCTCACCCGGGGACATGAACACTGAAGCTTTCTTT. Full variable domain (outside the CDR3, taken from reference TRBV18 and TRBJ1-1): NAGVMQNPRHLVRRRGQEARLRCSPMKGHSHVYWYRQLPEEGLKFMVYLQKENIIDESGMPKERFSAEFPKEGPSILRIQQVVRGDSAAYFCASSPGDMNTEAFFGQGTRLTVV.

The rearrangement uses TRBV27 and TRBJ2-2; D may be TRBD1 (6 bases). This CDR3 spans 17 amino acids. The germline CDR1 and CDR2 sequences are MNHEY and SMNVEV (reference sequence). Trimming took off 5 bases at V and 6 bases at J, with 22 bases between the two ends. The CDR3 DNA follows: TGTGCCAGCAGTCCGCTTCCAGGGGCCGTTGGTGCCGGGGAGCTGTTTTTT. Translated, it gives CASSPLPGAVGAGELFF.